Here is one T cell receptor beta chain with its context. The antigen remains undetermined. Sorted subsets were CFSE-labeled and cultured about 5 days with allogeneic dendritic cells. Generated by immunoSEQ multiplex PCR, the TCRdb table keeps only in-frame clones and is missing some. This sample carries tens of thousands of clones, approximately 85% of them seen once, and the ten largest clones take about 0.74%. The data originate from a study of regulatory dendritic cells for organ transplantation. The CDR3 covers 14 residues. Trimming cost V 6 bases and J 10 bases, with 18 bases left between them. In germline, CDR1 is MDHEN, CDR2 SYDVKM.

The chain joins TRBV28 to TRBJ1-4, with D perhaps matching TRBD1 (5 bases). The sequencing input was naive CD4+ T cells from blood cultured with regulatory dendritic cells. Sample subset: CD45RA+ naive T cells. The TCR sequence derives from a human donor in good health. The CDR3 region has the DNA TGTGCCAGCAGCCCGATAGGGGCCGCCGGAAAACTGTTTTTT. This sequence encodes CASSPIGAAGKLFF.